The T cell receptor beta chain described here comes from a study of PD-L1 blockade in urothelial cancer. This CDR3 comprises 16 residues. V was cut by 5 bases and J by 4 bases, with 18 bases left in between. The germline V gene encodes CDR1 SGHTA and CDR2 FQGNSA. Regarding time point: peripheral blood 6 weeks after treatment start. The method was immunoSEQ multiplex PCR; TCRdb's version includes in-frame clones alone and lacks a portion of them. The table shows 40,000 to 45,000 clones, with around 82% occurring only once. The sequencing here drew on PBMCs, taken around atezolizumab (anti-PD-L1) treatment. The chain combines TRBV7-2 with TRBJ1-5; no clear D gene. This receptor was taken from a man aged 55 to 70 with urothelial cancer. CDR3 in DNA: TGTGCCAGCAGCCCAGACGCGCGGCCATCAAATCAGCCCCAGCATTTT. Protein product: CASSPDARPSNQPQHF.